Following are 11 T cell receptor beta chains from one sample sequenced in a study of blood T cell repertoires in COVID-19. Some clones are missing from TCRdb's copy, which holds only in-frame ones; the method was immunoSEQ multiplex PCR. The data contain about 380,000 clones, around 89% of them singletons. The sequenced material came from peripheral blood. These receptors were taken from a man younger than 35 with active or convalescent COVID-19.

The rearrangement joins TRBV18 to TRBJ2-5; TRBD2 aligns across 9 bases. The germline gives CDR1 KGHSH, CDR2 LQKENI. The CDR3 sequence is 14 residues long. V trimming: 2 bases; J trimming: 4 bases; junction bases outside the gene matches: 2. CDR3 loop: CASSPGTSRETQYF. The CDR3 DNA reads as TGTGCCAGCTCACCAGGGACTAGCCGAGAGACCCAGTACTTC.

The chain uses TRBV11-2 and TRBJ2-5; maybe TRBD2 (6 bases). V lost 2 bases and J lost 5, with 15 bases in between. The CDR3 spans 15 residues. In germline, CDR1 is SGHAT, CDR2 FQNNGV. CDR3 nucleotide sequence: TGTGCCAGCAGCTTAATTGGCGGGGTGGGGGAGACCCAGTACTTC. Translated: CASSLIGGVGETQYF.

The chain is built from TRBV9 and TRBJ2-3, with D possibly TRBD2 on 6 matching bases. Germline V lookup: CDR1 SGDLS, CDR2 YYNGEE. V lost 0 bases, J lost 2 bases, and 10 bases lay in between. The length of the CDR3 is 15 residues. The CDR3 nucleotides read TGTGCCAGCAGCGTAGAAGGGGACTCCACAGATACGCAGTATTTT. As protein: CASSVEGDSTDTQYF.

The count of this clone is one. The CDR3: CASSPRTNAGNTIYF. In nucleotides, the CDR3 is TGTGCCAGCAGCCCCCGGACAAATGCTGGAAACACCATATATTTT. This chain joins TRBV13 and TRBJ1-3, with D tentatively TRBD1 (5 bases). The CDR3 is made up of 15 amino acids. V was pared by 5 bases and J by 2 bases, with 13 bases between. The germline V gene has CDR1 PRHDT and CDR2 FYEKMQ (reference sequence).

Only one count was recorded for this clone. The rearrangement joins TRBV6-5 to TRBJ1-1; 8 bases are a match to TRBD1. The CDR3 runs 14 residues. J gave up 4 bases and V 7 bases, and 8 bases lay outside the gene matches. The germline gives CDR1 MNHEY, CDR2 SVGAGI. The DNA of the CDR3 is TGTGCCAGCACCCGGACAGGGAGAGGCACTGAAGCTTTCTTT. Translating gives CASTRTGRGTEAFF.

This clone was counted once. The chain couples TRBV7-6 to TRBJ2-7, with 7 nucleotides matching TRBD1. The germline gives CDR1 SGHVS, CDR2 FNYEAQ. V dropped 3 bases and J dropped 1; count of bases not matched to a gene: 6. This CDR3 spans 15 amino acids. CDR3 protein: CASSLGQGESYEQYF. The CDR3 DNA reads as TGTGCCAGCAGCTTGGGGCAGGGGGAGTCCTACGAGCAGTACTTC.

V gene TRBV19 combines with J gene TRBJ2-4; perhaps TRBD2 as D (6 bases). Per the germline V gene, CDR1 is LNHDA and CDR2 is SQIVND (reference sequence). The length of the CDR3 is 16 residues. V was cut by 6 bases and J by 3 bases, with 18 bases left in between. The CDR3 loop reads CASRGGRSGFKNIQYF. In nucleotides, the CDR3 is TGTGCCAGTAGGGGGGGAAGAAGTGGGTTCAAAAACATTCAGTACTTC.

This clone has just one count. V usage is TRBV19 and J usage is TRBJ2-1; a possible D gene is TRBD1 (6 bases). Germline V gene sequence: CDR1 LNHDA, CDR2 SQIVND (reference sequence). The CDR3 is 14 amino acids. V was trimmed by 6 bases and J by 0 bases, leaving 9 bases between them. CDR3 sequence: CASRQDSSYNEQFF. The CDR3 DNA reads TGTGCCAGTAGACAGGACAGCTCCTACAATGAGCAGTTCTTC.

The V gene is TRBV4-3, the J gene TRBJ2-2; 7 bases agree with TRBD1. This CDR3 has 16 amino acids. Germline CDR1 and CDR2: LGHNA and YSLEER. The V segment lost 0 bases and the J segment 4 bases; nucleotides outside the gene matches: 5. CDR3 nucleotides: TGCGCCAGCAGCCAAGATGGCAGGGGGAGCACCGGGGAGCTGTTTTTT. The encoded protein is CASSQDGRGSTGELFF.

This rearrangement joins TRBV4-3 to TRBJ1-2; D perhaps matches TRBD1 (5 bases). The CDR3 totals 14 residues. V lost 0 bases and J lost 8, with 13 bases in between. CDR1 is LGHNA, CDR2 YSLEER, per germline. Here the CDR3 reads CASSQDRVALGYTF. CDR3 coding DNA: TGCGCCAGCAGCCAAGACAGGGTGGCGCTGGGCTACACCTTC.

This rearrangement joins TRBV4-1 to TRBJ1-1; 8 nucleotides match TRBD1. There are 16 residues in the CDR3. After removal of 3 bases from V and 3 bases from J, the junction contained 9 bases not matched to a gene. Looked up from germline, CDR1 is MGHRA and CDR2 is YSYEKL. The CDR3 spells CASSQEGTGGYTEAFF. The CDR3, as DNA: TGCGCCAGCAGCCAGGAGGGTACAGGGGGGTACACTGAAGCTTTCTTT.